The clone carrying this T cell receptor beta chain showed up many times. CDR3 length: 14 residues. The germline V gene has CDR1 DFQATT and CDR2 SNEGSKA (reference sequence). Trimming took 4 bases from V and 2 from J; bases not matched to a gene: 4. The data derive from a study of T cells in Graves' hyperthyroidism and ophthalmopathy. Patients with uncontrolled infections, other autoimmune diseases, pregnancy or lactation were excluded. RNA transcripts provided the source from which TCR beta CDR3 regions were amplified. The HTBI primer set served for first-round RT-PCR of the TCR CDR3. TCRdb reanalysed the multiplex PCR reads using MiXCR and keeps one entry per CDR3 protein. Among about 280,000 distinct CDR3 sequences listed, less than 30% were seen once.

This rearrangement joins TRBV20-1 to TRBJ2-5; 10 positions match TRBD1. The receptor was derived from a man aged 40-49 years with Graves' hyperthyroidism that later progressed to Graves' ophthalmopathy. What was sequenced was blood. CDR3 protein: CSATLDRGQETQYF. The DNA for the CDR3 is TGCAGTGCTACTCTGGACAGGGGGCAAGAGACCCAGTACTTC.